One and the same sample provided the 14 T cell receptor beta chains below, sequenced in a study of blood T cell repertoires in COVID-19. Assay: immunoSEQ multiplex PCR; the TCRdb copy retains only in-frame clones and omits some. There are 410,000 or so clones in the sample; about 89% occur only once, and approximately 1.5% lies in the top ten. The sample was peripheral blood. These TCRs come from a woman in her forties with COVID-19, enrolled during active disease.

This clone was detected only a few times. This chain joins TRBV25-1 and TRBJ1-1, with TRBD1 matching over 8 bases. V lost 8 bases and J lost 6; bases outside the gene matches: 5. The germline V gene has CDR1 MGHDK and CDR2 SYGVNS. This CDR3 comprises 12 residues. CDR3 coding DNA: TGTGCCAGCTCAGGGGGCGCGGCTGAAGCTTTCTTT. Amino acids: CASSGGAAEAFF.

The CDR3 nucleotides read TGTGCCAGTAAGGGACAGGGGGGTGCTGAAGCTTTCTTT. Its translation: CASKGQGGAEAFF. The genes are TRBV19 and TRBJ1-1, with 11 bases fitting TRBD1. CDR1 LNHDA and CDR2 SQIVND come from the germline V gene (reference sequence). J lost 6 bases, V lost 7 bases, and 4 bases had no gene match. CDR3 length: 13 residues.

The chain's CDR3 is CASSFYRGPPYEQYF. CDR3 coding DNA: TGTGCCAGCAGTTTTTACAGGGGCCCCCCCTACGAGCAGTACTTC. The V and J genes are TRBV27 and TRBJ2-7, with 7 bases matching TRBD1. From germline, CDR1 is MNHEY and CDR2 SMNVEV (reference sequence). V shed 3 bases and J 2 bases; nucleotides not matched to a gene: 7. This CDR3 is built from 15 residues.

The V and J genes are TRBV10-3 and TRBJ1-1, with no clear D. The germline gives CDR1 ENHRY, CDR2 SYGVKD. V dropped 3 bases and J dropped 1 base, with 9 bases sitting between them. This CDR3 contains 14 residues. CDR3 region: CAISDPLSNTEAFF. CDR3 nucleotides: TGTGCCATCAGTGACCCCCTATCGAACACTGAAGCTTTCTTT.

The chain uses TRBV5-6 and TRBJ2-2; TRBD1 matches 8 bases. The CDR3 loop spans 14 amino acids. J was trimmed by 4 bases and V by 4 bases; bases with no gene match: 3. The germline V gene has CDR1 SGHDT and CDR2 YYEEEE. CDR3 region: CASSRTGTTGELFF. As DNA, the CDR3 is TGTGCCAGCAGCCGGACAGGGACCACCGGGGAGCTGTTTTTT.

Details on this clone: Other DNA sequences of this sample code for an identical CDR3. The chain has TRBV6-6 and TRBJ1-1; D may be TRBD1 (5 bases). Trimming removed 0 bases from V and 1 base from J, with 9 bases in between. Germline V gives CDR1 MNHNY, CDR2 SVGAGI (reference sequence). The CDR3 runs to 15 residues. Written as DNA, the CDR3 is TGTGCCAGCAGTTACTCGGGGCAGGGGAACACTGAAGCTTTCTTT. As protein: CASSYSGQGNTEAFF.

The V and J genes are TRBV24-1 and TRBJ1-2; 11 positions match TRBD1. The CDR3 is 15 amino acids. The germline gives CDR1 KGHDR, CDR2 SFDVKD. After removal of 4 bases from V and 8 bases from J, the junction contained 8 bases not matched to a gene. This CDR3 reads CATSDPGQGDQGYTF. The CDR3 DNA follows: TGTGCCACCAGTGACCCGGGACAGGGGGATCAGGGCTACACCTTC.

The chain recombines TRBV20-1 with TRBJ2-1, with 12 nucleotides matching TRBD2. The V and J ends lost 3 bases and 8 bases, in that order; junction bases with no gene match: 8. This CDR3 spans 15 amino acids. Per the germline V gene, CDR1 is DFQATT and CDR2 is SNEGSKA (reference sequence). The CDR3 is CSASLIPSGRDEQFF. For the CDR3, the DNA is TGCAGTGCTAGTTTGATCCCTAGCGGGAGGGATGAGCAGTTCTTC.

This chain joins TRBV28 and TRBJ1-1; the D is unclear. This CDR3 spans 14 amino acids. In germline, CDR1 is MDHEN, CDR2 SYDVKM. V was shortened by 1 base and J by 1 base, with 7 bases between the two germline ends. The CDR3 sequence: CASSLLVGNTEAFF. CDR3 nucleotides: TGTGCCAGCAGTTTATTGGTCGGGAACACTGAAGCTTTCTTT.

The CDR3 nucleotides read TGTGCCAGCAGTGAAGCTCCAGGGGGCGCTGGGGGGAAACTGTTTTTT. As protein: CASSEAPGGAGGKLFF. The V gene is TRBV6-1, the J gene TRBJ1-4; 8 bases map to TRBD1. V shed 0 bases and J 11 bases; nucleotides not matched to a gene: 11. Germline-derived CDR1 and CDR2 are MNHNS and SASEGT. This CDR3 is 16 amino acids long.

This clone came up a few times. J is TRBJ1-2 and V is TRBV7-9; a weak D match, TRBD1 (5 bases). V lost 2 bases, J lost 5 bases, and 9 bases lay in between. CDR3 length equals 13 residues. Germline V CDR1 and CDR2: SEHNR, FQNEAQ (reference sequence). The CDR3 DNA is TGTGCCAGCAGCTTATTTGGGGGGTATGGCTACACCTTC. This sequence encodes CASSLFGGYGYTF.

The chain carries TRBV25-1 and TRBJ2-3, with D perhaps matching TRBD2 (6 bases). Germline loops: CDR1 MGHDK, CDR2 SYGVNS. V gave up 3 bases and J gave up 15 bases, with 19 bases separating them. CDR3 length equals 13 residues. The CDR3 is CASSDHRGGIAYF. The CDR3 DNA is TGTGCCAGCAGTGATCATAGGGGCGGGATCGCATATTTT.

The chain employs TRBV27 and TRBJ2-1, with D possibly being TRBD1 (5 bases). Germline V gene lookup returns CDR1 MNHEY and CDR2 SMNVEV (reference sequence). The CDR3 consists of 16 residues. V was clipped by 2 bases and J by 2 bases, with 13 bases between them. CDR3 protein: CASSLRVGRPYNEQFF. CDR3 DNA: TGTGCCAGCAGTTTACGGGTGGGGCGTCCCTACAATGAGCAGTTCTTC.

This chain links TRBV7-2 with TRBJ1-6; the match to TRBD1 covers 9 bases. Germline-derived CDR1 and CDR2 are SGHTA and FQGNSA. With 4 bases clipped from V and 7 bases from J, the junction kept 5 bases outside the gene matches. CDR3 length: 15 residues. The CDR3 sequence: CASSSQGTGNSPLHF. CDR3 DNA sequence: TGTGCCAGCAGCTCCCAAGGGACAGGGAATTCACCCCTCCACTTT.